This T cell receptor beta chain is drawn from a study of blood T cells in healthy people across ages. Study-wide results and caveats: Older individuals had lower TCR beta diversity per million T cells (the decline was roughly linear). Researchers deemed the diversity estimates from one million T cells underestimates.

Samples each had at least 5.5 micrograms of total RNA extracted. For the second PCR, which ran for roughly 6 to 12 cycles, a sample-barcoded 5' primer and a J-beta primer mix were used. TCRdb ran MiXCR on the 5' RACE reads and lists one entry per CDR3 protein. The sample carries 710,000 or so distinct CDR3 sequences, about 30% recorded once. On this clonotype: The antigen is undetermined.

The sequence was collected from a woman aged 80 or older in good health. Sequenced input: blood.

The CDR3 bases are TGTGCCAGCAGCCCGACTCGCGCCGACACTGAAGCTTTCTTT. The encoded protein is CASSPTRADTEAFF. The chain has TRBV14 and TRBJ1-1; D gene unclear. Germline values: CDR1 SGHDN, CDR2 FVKESK. CDR3 length: 14 residues. V lost 4 bases and J 3 bases, leaving 12 bases between the germline ends.